The source of this T cell receptor (beta chain) is a study of blood T cell repertoires in COVID-19 (TCRdb year 2020). About the study as a whole: Samples covering the acute and convalescent phases of COVID-19 were provided by collaborators in the United States, Italy and Spain. The prospective study material was composed of cDNA or gDNA derived from T cells, B-cell-depleted T cells, or PBMCs. Subjects who had been exposed to COVID-19, were actively infected with it, or had recovered from it provided the deeply sampled blood TCRbeta repertoires that made up the dataset. A freely available public database, intended as a resource for researchers studying the immune response to SARS-CoV-2, is where the repertoires were released. Samples were obtained from the ongoing ImmuneRACE study (first 160 participants) and from 1,254 subjects provided by 6 global collaborators. A de-identified subject ID, COVID-19 status, age in years and sex were almost always included in the sample metadata. Where available, HLA class I and class II types were obtained from metadata supplied by the sample provider rather than from assay-based typing. The paper's findings and limits, for the study overall: How much clinical and demographic metadata was included differed by source and by participant, and the metadata was provided uncurated.

Collaborating institutions collected whole blood in K2EDTA tubes following their own protocols. For TCRbeta analysis, collaborators shipped samples in one of three forms: frozen whole blood, isolated PBMCs, or DNA extracted from either of those sample types. This clone occurred a few times. There is no known antigen for this receptor. Base qualities were left out, and no much larger clone turns up one base away. Measured from the cysteine to the phenylalanine, the CDR3 is 13 residues long. Only CDR3 DNA remains: 39 bases, in frame from the first base. V drops 3 bases and J drops 7 bases, leaving 7 bases in between. Per the germline V gene, SGHNT is the CDR1 and YENEEA is the CDR2. The immunoSEQ Assay, a bias-controlled multiplex PCR, was used to amplify TCRbeta CDR3 regions from genomic DNA. The paper's processing steps were these. Within the assay, amplification of reference gene primers was used to estimate how many nucleated cells each sample contained. Sequence reads were collapsed and filtered to measure the absolute abundance of every unique TCRbeta CDR3 rearrangement. For each sample, productive Simpson clonality was calculated as the square root of Simpson's diversity index across productive rearrangements. As stored in TCRdb, this immuneACCESS dataset retains in-frame rearrangements with V and J assigned. A fraction of the clones does not appear; measured against another copy, unresolved V genes explain less than half of the discrepancy, and the remainder lacks a known reason. The V and J calls and clone size are taken from that table; D and trimming were inferred from the DNA. The sample table shows 140,000 to 150,000 clones, and 87% are seen once. The top ten clonotypes cover less than 0.95% of the sample.

Sequenced input: peripheral blood. The clonotype was recovered from a woman aged 50 to 60 with acute or convalescent COVID-19. The V and J genes are TRBV11-3 and TRBJ1-6; TRBD1 is possibly the D segment (5 matching bases). The CDR3 protein is CASSFDSNSPLHF. The sequenced DNA: TGTGCCAGCAGCTTCGACAGCAATTCACCCCTCCACTTT.